This entry lists 4 T cell receptor beta chains sequenced from one sample in a study of shared clonotypes between healthy human individuals. Clones were read by immunoSEQ multiplex PCR, and TCRdb kept only the in-frame ones, dropping some. The repertoire holds some 2,000,000 clones, roughly 94% seen once, with about 1.1% in the top ten. Naive CD8 cells lacked CD45RO and underwent positive selection for CCR7, leaving out terminally differentiated effector memory CD45RA+ cells. The specimen was naive CD8+ T cells sorted from blood. These TCRs come from a man between 18 and 29 years old in good health.

This rearrangement joins TRBV6-5 to TRBJ1-2, with 7 bases lining up with TRBD1. The CDR3 is 14 residues long. V lost 1 base to trimming and J lost 3 bases; unmatched junction nucleotides: 2. The V gene's germline CDR1 is MNHEY and CDR2 SVGAGI. In nucleotides, the CDR3 is TGTGCCAGCAGTTACTACGACAGGGACTATGGCTACACCTTC. This codes for CASSYYDRDYGYTF.

V usage is TRBV10-3 and J usage is TRBJ2-3, with TRBD2 matching over 9 bases. J gave up 1 base and V 0 bases, and 8 bases lay outside the gene matches. Germline CDR1 reads ENHRY; CDR2 reads SYGVKD. This CDR3 is 18 amino acids long. CDR3 protein: CAISESQRTSVGTDTQYF. The CDR3 DNA follows: TGTGCCATCAGTGAGTCCCAACGGACTAGCGTTGGCACAGATACGCAGTATTTT.

The rearrangement links TRBV7-2 to TRBJ1-5, with D uncertain. The CDR3 contains 14 residues. V lost 1 base and J 0 bases, leaving 4 bases between the germline ends. In germline, CDR1 is SGHTA, CDR2 FQGNSA. CDR3 in DNA: TGTGCCAGCAGCTTAGGGTATAGCAATCAGCCCCAGCATTTT. This translates into CASSLGYSNQPQHF.

The V call is TRBV9, the J call TRBJ2-7; 7 bases agree with TRBD1. V lost 0 bases, J lost 6 bases, and 9 bases stayed unmatched. The germline CDR1 and CDR2 sequences are SGDLS and YYNGEE. The CDR3 contains 15 residues. The CDR3 reads CASSVVGAGGSEQYF. As DNA, the CDR3 is TGTGCCAGCAGCGTAGTTGGGGCAGGGGGAAGCGAGCAGTACTTC.